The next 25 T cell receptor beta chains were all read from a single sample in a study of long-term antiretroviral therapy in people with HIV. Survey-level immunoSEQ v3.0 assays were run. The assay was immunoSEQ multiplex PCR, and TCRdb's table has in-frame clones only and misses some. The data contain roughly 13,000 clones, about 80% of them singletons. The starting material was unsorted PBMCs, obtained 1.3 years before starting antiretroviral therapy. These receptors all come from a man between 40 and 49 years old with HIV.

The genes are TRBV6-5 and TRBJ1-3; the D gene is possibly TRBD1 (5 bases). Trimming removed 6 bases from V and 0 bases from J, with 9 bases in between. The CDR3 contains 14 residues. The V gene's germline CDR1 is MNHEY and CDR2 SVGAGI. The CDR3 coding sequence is TGTGCCAGCAGCGGGACTTACTCTGGAAACACCATATATTTT. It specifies CASSGTYSGNTIYF.

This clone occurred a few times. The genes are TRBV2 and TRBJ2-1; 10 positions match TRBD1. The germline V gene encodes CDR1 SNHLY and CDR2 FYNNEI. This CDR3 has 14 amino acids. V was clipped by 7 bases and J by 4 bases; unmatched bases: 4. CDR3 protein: CASTGTGVYNEQFF. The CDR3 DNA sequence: TGTGCCAGCACCGGGACAGGGGTATACAATGAGCAGTTCTTC.

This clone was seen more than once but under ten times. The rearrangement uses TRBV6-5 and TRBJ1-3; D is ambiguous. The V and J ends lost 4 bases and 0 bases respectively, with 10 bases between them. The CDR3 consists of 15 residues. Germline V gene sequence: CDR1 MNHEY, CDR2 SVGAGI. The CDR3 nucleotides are TGTGCCAGCAGTTCCAACTACTACTCTGGAAACACCATATATTTT. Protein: CASSSNYYSGNTIYF.

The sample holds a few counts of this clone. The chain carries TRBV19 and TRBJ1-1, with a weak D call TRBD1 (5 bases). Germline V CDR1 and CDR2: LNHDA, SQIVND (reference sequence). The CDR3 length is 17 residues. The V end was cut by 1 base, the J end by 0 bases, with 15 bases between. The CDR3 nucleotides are TGTGCCAGTAGTATAGCAGTGGGACGGGGAGTGAACACTGAAGCTTTCTTT. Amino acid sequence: CASSIAVGRGVNTEAFF.

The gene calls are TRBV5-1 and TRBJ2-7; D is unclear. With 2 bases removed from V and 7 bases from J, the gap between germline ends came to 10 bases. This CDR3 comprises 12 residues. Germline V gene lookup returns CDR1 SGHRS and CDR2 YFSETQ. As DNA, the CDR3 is TGCGCCAGCAGCTTCGACCTAGGAGAGCAGTACTTC. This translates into CASSFDLGEQYF.

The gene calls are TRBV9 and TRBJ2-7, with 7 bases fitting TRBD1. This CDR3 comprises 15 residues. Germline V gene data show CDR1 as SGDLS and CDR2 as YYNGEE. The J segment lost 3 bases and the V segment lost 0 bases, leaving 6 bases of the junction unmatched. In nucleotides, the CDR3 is TGTGCCAGCAGCGTAGGACAGGGTCCATTCTACGAGCAGTACTTC. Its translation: CASSVGQGPFYEQYF.

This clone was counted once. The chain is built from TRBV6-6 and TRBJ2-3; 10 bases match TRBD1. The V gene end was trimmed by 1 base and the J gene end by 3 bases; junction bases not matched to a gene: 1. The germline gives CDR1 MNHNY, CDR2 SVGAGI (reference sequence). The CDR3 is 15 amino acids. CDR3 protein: CASSYWDRGTDTQYF. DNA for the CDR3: TGTGCCAGCAGTTACTGGGACAGGGGTACAGATACGCAGTATTTT.

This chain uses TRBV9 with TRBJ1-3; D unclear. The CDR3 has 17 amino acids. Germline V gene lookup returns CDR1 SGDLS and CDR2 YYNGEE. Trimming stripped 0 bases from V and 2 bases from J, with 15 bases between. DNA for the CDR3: TGTGCCAGCAGCGTAGACCTGGCGGGAACCGCTGGAAACACCATATATTTT. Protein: CASSVDLAGTAGNTIYF.

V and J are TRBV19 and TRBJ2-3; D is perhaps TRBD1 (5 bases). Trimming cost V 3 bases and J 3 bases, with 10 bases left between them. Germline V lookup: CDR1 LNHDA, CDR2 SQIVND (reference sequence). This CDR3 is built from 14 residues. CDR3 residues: CASSMGRATDTQYF. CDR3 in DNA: TGTGCCAGTAGTATGGGCAGGGCGACAGATACGCAGTATTTT.

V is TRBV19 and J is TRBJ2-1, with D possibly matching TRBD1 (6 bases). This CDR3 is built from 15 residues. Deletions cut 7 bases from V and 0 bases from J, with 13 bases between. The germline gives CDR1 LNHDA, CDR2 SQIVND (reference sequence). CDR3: CASTSTGNSYNEQFF. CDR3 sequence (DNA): TGTGCCAGTACCTCCACAGGGAACTCCTACAATGAGCAGTTCTTC.

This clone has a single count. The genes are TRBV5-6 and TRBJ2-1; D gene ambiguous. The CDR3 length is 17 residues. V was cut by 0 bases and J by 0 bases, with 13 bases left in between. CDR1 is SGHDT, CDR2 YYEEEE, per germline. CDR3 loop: CASSLAFWRSSYNEQFF. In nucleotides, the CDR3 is TGTGCCAGCAGCTTGGCCTTTTGGAGAAGCTCCTACAATGAGCAGTTCTTC.

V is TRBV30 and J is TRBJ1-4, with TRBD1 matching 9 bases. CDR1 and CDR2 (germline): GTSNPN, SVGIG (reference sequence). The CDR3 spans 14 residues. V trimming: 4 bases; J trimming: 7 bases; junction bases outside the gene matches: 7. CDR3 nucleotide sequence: TGTGCCTGGAACCCGACAGGGGGAGTTGAAAAACTGTTTTTT. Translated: CAWNPTGGVEKLFF.

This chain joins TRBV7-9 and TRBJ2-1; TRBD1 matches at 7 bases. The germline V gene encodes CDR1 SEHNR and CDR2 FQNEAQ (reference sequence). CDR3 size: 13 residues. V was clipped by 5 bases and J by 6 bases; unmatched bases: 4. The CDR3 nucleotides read TGTGCCAGCAGCCCTAGACAGGGCAATGAGCAGTTCTTC. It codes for CASSPRQGNEQFF.

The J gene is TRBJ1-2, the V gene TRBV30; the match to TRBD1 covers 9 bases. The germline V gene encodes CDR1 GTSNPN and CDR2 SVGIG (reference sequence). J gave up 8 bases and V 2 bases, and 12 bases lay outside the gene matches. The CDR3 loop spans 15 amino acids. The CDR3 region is CAWSHRGRSSWGYTF. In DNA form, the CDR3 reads TGTGCCTGGAGTCACAGGGGGCGCAGCTCCTGGGGCTACACCTTC.

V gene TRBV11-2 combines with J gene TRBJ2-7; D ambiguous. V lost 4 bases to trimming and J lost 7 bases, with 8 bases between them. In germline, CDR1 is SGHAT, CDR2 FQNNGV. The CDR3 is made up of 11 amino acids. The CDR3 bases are TGTGCCAGCAGCTCCATGAGAGAGCAGTACTTC. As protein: CASSSMREQYF.

CDR3 amino acids: CASRALSLSTDTQYF. In nucleotides, the CDR3 is TGTGCCAGCAGGGCACTATCTTTAAGCACAGATACGCAGTATTTT. The J gene is TRBJ2-3, the V gene TRBV6-6; D is undetermined. Germline V lookup: CDR1 MNHNY, CDR2 SVGAGI (reference sequence). The CDR3 contains 15 residues. V was cut by 6 bases and J by 0 bases, with 13 bases left in between.

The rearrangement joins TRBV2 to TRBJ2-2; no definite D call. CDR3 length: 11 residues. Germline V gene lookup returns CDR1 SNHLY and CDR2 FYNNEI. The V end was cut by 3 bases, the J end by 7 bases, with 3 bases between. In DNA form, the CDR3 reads TGTGCCAGCAGTGAGGGCGGGGAGCTGTTTTTT. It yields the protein CASSEGGELFF.

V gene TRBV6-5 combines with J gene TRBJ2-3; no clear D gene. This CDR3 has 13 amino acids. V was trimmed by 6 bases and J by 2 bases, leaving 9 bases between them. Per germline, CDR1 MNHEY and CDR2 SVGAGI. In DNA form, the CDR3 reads TGTGCCAGCAGGGCAGCGATCACAGATACGCAGTATTTT. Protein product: CASRAAITDTQYF.

This chain's CDR3 is CASSLVGQGVTDTQYF. As DNA, the CDR3 is TGTGCCAGCAGCTTAGTAGGTCAGGGGGTCACAGATACGCAGTATTTT. The J gene is TRBJ2-3, the V gene TRBV7-2, with 7 bases identical to TRBD1. Germline V lookup: CDR1 SGHTA, CDR2 FQGNSA. With 1 base clipped from V and 2 bases from J, the junction kept 6 bases outside the gene matches. This CDR3 contains 16 residues.

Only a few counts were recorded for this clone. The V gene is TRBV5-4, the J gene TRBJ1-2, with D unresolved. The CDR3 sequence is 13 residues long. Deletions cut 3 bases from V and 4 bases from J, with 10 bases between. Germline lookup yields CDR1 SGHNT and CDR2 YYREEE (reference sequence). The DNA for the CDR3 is TGTGCCAGCAGCTCCCCGAGTCCCTATGGCTACACCTTC. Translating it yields CASSSPSPYGYTF.

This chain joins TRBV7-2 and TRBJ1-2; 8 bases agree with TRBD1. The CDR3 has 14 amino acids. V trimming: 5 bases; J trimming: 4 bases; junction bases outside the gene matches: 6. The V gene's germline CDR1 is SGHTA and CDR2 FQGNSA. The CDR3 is CASSPGTGLYGYTF. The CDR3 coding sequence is TGTGCCAGCAGCCCGGGGACAGGCCTCTATGGCTACACCTTC.

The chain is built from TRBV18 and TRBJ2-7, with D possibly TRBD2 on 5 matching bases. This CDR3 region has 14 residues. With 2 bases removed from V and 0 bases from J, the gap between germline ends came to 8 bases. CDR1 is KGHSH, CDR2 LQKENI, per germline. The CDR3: CASSPYEGSYEQYF. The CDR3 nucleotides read TGTGCCAGCTCACCATATGAGGGCTCCTACGAGCAGTACTTC.

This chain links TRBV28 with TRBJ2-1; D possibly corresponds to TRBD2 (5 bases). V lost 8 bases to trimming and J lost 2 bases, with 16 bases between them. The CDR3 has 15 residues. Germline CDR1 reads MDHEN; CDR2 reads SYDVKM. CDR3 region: CASVERFGTYNEQFF. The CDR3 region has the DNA TGTGCCAGCGTCGAGAGGTTCGGGACCTACAATGAGCAGTTCTTC.

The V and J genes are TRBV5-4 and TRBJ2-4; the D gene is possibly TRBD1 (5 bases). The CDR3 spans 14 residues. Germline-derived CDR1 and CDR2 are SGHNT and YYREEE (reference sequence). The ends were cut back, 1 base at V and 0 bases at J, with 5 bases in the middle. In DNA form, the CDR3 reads TGTGCCAGCAGCTTGCAGGGAGCCAAAAACATTCAGTACTTC. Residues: CASSLQGAKNIQYF.

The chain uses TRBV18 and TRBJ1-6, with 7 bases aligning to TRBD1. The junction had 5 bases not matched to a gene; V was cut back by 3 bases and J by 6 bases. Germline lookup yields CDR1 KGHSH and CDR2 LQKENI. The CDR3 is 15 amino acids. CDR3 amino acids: CASSPAGQSNSPLHF. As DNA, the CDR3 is TGTGCCAGCTCACCGGCGGGACAGAGTAATTCACCCCTCCACTTT.